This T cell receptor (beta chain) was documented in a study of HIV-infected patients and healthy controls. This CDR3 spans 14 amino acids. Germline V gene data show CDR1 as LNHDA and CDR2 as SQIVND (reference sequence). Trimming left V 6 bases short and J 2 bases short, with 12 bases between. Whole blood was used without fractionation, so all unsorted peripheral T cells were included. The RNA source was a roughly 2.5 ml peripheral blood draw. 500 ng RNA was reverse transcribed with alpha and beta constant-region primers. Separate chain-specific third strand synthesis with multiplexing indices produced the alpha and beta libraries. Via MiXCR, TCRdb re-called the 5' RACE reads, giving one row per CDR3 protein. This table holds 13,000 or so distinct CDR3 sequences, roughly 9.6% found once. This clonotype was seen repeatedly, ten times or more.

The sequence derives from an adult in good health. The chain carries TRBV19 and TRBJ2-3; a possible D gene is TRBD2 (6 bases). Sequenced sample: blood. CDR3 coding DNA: TGTGCCAGTAGAGCCCGGGGGTTCACAGATACGCAGTATTTT. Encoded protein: CASRARGFTDTQYF.